The 32 T cell receptor beta chains listed next were all sequenced from one sample in a study of T cell changes during pregnancy in multiple sclerosis. Sequencing was performed with immunoSEQ multiplex PCR; in TCRdb, only in-frame clones are kept and a portion is missing. There are some 120,000 clones in the sample; around 97% occur only once, and about 0.45% lies in the top ten. Sequenced material: peripheral blood, taken after pregnancy. The receptor source for this set is a female donor with multiple sclerosis, enrolled in a pregnancy study.

This chain links TRBV4-2 with TRBJ1-2, with unresolved D. Germline CDR1 and CDR2: LGHNA and YNFKEQ. The CDR3 is 15 residues long. Trimming took off 0 bases at V and 4 bases at J, with 12 bases between the two ends. The CDR3 DNA follows: TGTGCCAGCAGCCAAGATAGGTCGGGGATCTATGGCTACACCTTC. Translating gives CASSQDRSGIYGYTF.

This sequence joins TRBV6-5 and TRBJ2-5; the D gene is possibly TRBD1 (6 bases). CDR1 and CDR2 (germline): MNHEY, SVGAGI. This CDR3 has 13 amino acids. The DNA of the CDR3 is TGTGCGGTACTACAGGGATTTGGAGAGACCCAGTACTTC. Amino acids: CAVLQGFGETQYF.

Note on this clone: Other DNA variants within this sample encode the same CDR3. V is TRBV9 and J is TRBJ2-3; 9 nucleotides line up with TRBD2. V trimming: 2 bases; J trimming: 3 bases; junction bases outside the gene matches: 4. This CDR3 has 15 residues. Germline CDR1 SGDLS, CDR2 YYNGEE. This CDR3 is CASSVSGSRTDTQYF. The CDR3 bases are TGTGCCAGCAGCGTTAGCGGGAGTAGGACAGATACGCAGTATTTT.

This clone was recorded once. The rearrangement links TRBV4-3 to TRBJ2-2; 7 bases align to TRBD1. Per the germline V gene, CDR1 is LGHNA and CDR2 is YSLEER. Trimming cost V 8 bases and J 6 bases; bases outside gene matches: 9. The CDR3 is 14 amino acids. The CDR3 here is CASAERQGPGELFF. In DNA form, the CDR3 reads TGCGCCAGCGCCGAGAGACAGGGCCCCGGGGAGCTGTTTTTT.

The chain combines TRBV2 with TRBJ2-7, with D possibly being TRBD2 (5 bases). Trimming took 4 bases from V and 3 from J, leaving 22 bases between them. The CDR3 totals 17 residues. Germline-derived CDR1 and CDR2 are SNHLY and FYNNEI. The CDR3 bases are TGTGCCAGCAGTGGAGGAAGGTTAGCGAGCGCGAGCTACGAGCAGTACTTC. Translating it yields CASSGGRLASASYEQYF.

This chain joins TRBV2 and TRBJ2-3, with TRBD1 matching over 9 bases. The germline V gene encodes CDR1 SNHLY and CDR2 FYNNEI. Trimming took 3 bases from V and 1 from J; bases not matched to a gene: 2. This CDR3 spans 15 amino acids. The chain's CDR3 is CASSEDRGGTDTQYF. The CDR3, as DNA: TGTGCCAGCAGTGAGGACAGGGGAGGCACAGATACGCAGTATTTT.

The chain uses TRBV27 and TRBJ2-7, with 7 bases lining up with TRBD2. CDR1 and CDR2 from the germline V gene are MNHEY and SMNVEV (reference sequence). V gave up 8 bases and J gave up 0 bases; unmatched junction bases: 4. This CDR3 spans 13 amino acids. As DNA, the CDR3 is TGTGCCAGCGGGGGACTATCCTCCTACGAGCAGTACTTC. Translated, it gives CASGGLSSYEQYF.

The chain couples TRBV9 to TRBJ1-4; D not certain. V lost 4 bases to trimming and J lost 8 bases, with 15 bases between them. Germline V gene sequence: CDR1 SGDLS, CDR2 YYNGEE. The CDR3 has 14 residues. The CDR3 protein is CASSPGSSGEKLFF. For the CDR3, the DNA is TGTGCCAGCAGCCCGGGATCTAGCGGAGAAAAACTGTTTTTT.

The V and J genes are TRBV27 and TRBJ2-3; perhaps TRBD2 as D (5 bases). Germline V gene data show CDR1 as MNHEY and CDR2 as SMNVEV (reference sequence). This CDR3 has 11 amino acids. V was clipped by 4 bases and J by 8 bases, with 7 bases between them. The CDR3 DNA follows: TGTGCCAGCAGTTACGGGGTTACGCAGTATTTT. As protein: CASSYGVTQYF.

Only one count was recorded for this clone. V gene TRBV7-9 combines with J gene TRBJ2-5, with TRBD1 as a possible D gene (5 bases). V dropped 2 bases and J dropped 5 bases, with 24 bases sitting between them. The germline V gene has CDR1 SEHNR and CDR2 FQNEAQ (reference sequence). The CDR3 spans 18 residues. The CDR3: CASSLQGEGVPYDETQYF. As DNA, the CDR3 is TGTGCCAGCAGCTTACAAGGGGAAGGAGTCCCCTACGACGAGACCCAGTACTTC.

This chain joins TRBV5-4 and TRBJ2-1, with a tentative D call TRBD2 (6 bases). This CDR3 is built from 14 residues. Germline V gene data show CDR1 as SGHNT and CDR2 as YYREEE (reference sequence). Trimming removed 10 bases from V and 3 bases from J, with 17 bases in between. The CDR3 here is CAWIPGLLYNEQFF. The CDR3 DNA follows: TGTGCCTGGATCCCGGGACTCCTCTACAATGAGCAGTTCTTC.

The chain couples TRBV4-1 to TRBJ1-4; 8 bases are a match to TRBD1. CDR1 is MGHRA and CDR2 is YSYEKL in the germline V gene. With 0 bases clipped from V and 6 bases from J, the junction kept 6 bases outside the gene matches. This CDR3 has 16 residues. CDR3 region: CASSQDDAGGDEKLFF. The DNA for the CDR3 is TGCGCCAGCAGCCAAGATGACGCAGGGGGCGATGAAAAACTGTTTTTT.

V gene TRBV7-9 combines with J gene TRBJ1-2; D is possibly TRBD1 (5 bases). CDR3 length: 13 amino acids. The V gene's germline CDR1 is SEHNR and CDR2 FQNEAQ (reference sequence). The germline V and J ends were trimmed by 5 bases and 3 bases, with 10 bases remaining between them. The CDR3 loop is CASSPRGDYGYTF. CDR3 coding DNA: TGTGCCAGCAGCCCTCGGGGGGACTATGGCTACACCTTC.

The chain combines TRBV28 with TRBJ2-4; D ambiguous. Germline V lookup: CDR1 MDHEN, CDR2 SYDVKM. The CDR3 runs 11 residues. Trimming pared 3 bases from V and 9 bases from J, leaving 6 bases between. This CDR3 reads CASSFGGIQYF. In nucleotides, the CDR3 is TGTGCCAGCAGTTTCGGTGGCATTCAGTACTTC.

The chain couples TRBV27 to TRBJ2-1, with D possibly matching TRBD2 (5 bases). This CDR3 is 16 amino acids long. V lost 2 bases to trimming and J lost 2 bases, with 13 bases between them. Germline V gene lookup returns CDR1 MNHEY and CDR2 SMNVEV (reference sequence). CDR3: CASSLLGRGTYNEQFF. For the CDR3, the DNA is TGTGCCAGCAGTTTACTTGGGAGAGGCACCTACAATGAGCAGTTCTTC.

The rearrangement joins TRBV15 to TRBJ1-5, with a tentative D call TRBD1 (6 bases). Trimming removed 2 bases at V and 1 base at J, with 9 bases between. Germline V lookup: CDR1 LNHNV, CDR2 YYDKDF (reference sequence). The CDR3 totals 15 residues. The CDR3 region is CATSRRTVSNQPQHF. CDR3 in DNA: TGTGCCACCAGCAGAAGGACAGTGAGCAATCAGCCCCAGCATTTT.

The chain couples TRBV19 to TRBJ1-1; D gene uncertain. Trimming took off 7 bases at V and 9 bases at J, with 21 bases between the two ends. The CDR3 loop spans 14 amino acids. Germline values: CDR1 LNHDA, CDR2 SQIVND (reference sequence). This chain's CDR3 is CASTDLRNSRKAFF. CDR3 nucleotide sequence: TGTGCCAGTACCGACCTTAGGAATTCCAGGAAAGCTTTCTTT.

The V gene is TRBV7-9, the J gene TRBJ1-5; weak D call: TRBD1 (5 bases). CDR3 length: 15 residues. Between the trimmed V and J ends, which lost 7 bases and 1 base, there was a span of 14 bases. Germline V gene data show CDR1 as SEHNR and CDR2 as FQNEAQ (reference sequence). CDR3 protein: CASNFYRLSNQPQHF. CDR3 coding DNA: TGTGCCAGCAACTTTTACAGGCTAAGCAATCAGCCCCAGCATTTT. The variable domain in full, completed from reference TRBV7-9 and TRBJ1-5, reads DTGVSQNPRHKITKRGQNVTFRCDPISEHNRLYWYRQTLGQGPEFLTYFQNEAQLEKSRLLSDRFSAERPKGSFSTLEIQRTEQGDSAMYLCASNFYRLSNQPQHFGDGTRLSIL.

This chain uses TRBV28 with TRBJ1-2; 9 bases map to TRBD1. Germline CDR1 MDHEN, CDR2 SYDVKM. Trimming cost V 5 bases and J 4 bases; bases outside gene matches: 8. The CDR3 sequence is 15 residues long. The CDR3 region has the DNA TGTGCCAGCAGTACCGGGACAGGGAAAATCTATGGCTACACCTTC. This encodes CASSTGTGKIYGYTF.

V gene TRBV29-1 combines with J gene TRBJ2-1; maybe TRBD1 (6 bases). Trimming took off 4 bases at V and 2 bases at J, with 15 bases between the two ends. Germline V gene lookup returns CDR1 SQVTM and CDR2 ANQGSEA. CDR3 length: 15 amino acids. As DNA, the CDR3 is TGCAGCGTTGCCCCACAGGGCCTACCCTACAATGAGCAGTTCTTC. Residues: CSVAPQGLPYNEQFF.

The CDR3 DNA reads as TGTGCCATCAGGGGACAGGGCCCCTACGAGCAGTACTTC. Protein product: CAIRGQGPYEQYF. The V and J genes are TRBV27 and TRBJ2-7, with 9 bases identical to TRBD1. J gave up 2 bases and V 10 bases, and 6 bases lay outside the gene matches. CDR3 length: 13 amino acids. Germline-derived CDR1 and CDR2 are MNHEY and SMNVEV (reference sequence).

The chain employs TRBV9 and TRBJ2-7; TRBD1 matches 10 bases. Germline assignment: CDR1 SGDLS and CDR2 YYNGEE. The CDR3 runs to 14 residues. V was clipped by 2 bases and J by 3 bases; unmatched bases: 2. DNA of the CDR3: TGTGCCAGCAGCGTCGGGACAGGGGTCTACGAGCAGTACTTC. Protein: CASSVGTGVYEQYF.

The chain couples TRBV6-1 to TRBJ1-5; D remains unclear. This CDR3 comprises 16 residues. Trimming left V 2 bases short and J 0 bases short, with 11 bases between. The germline CDR1 and CDR2 sequences are MNHNS and SASEGT. In DNA form, the CDR3 reads TGTGCCAGCAGTGAATTAACAGCTCGTAGCAATCAGCCCCAGCATTTT. This encodes CASSELTARSNQPQHF.

The V gene is TRBV19, the J gene TRBJ2-1, with TRBD1 matching 7 bases. Trimming removed 3 bases from V and 15 bases from J; junction bases left unmatched: 14. The V gene's germline CDR1 is LNHDA and CDR2 SQIVND (reference sequence). The CDR3 contains 14 residues. CDR3 amino acids: CASSITGVEGIRFF. The CDR3, as DNA: TGTGCCAGTAGTATCACAGGGGTTGAGGGTATCAGGTTCTTC.

The chain uses TRBV5-4 and TRBJ1-2; TRBD1 aligns across 8 bases. The V segment lost 3 bases and the J segment 6 bases; nucleotides outside the gene matches: 4. The CDR3 length is 13 residues. From germline, CDR1 is SGHNT and CDR2 YYREEE (reference sequence). CDR3: CASSYGQGDGYTF. Written as DNA, the CDR3 is TGTGCCAGCAGCTACGGACAGGGAGATGGCTACACCTTC.

The chain employs TRBV19 and TRBJ1-1, with D perhaps TRBD1 (6 bases). CDR1 and CDR2 (germline): LNHDA, SQIVND (reference sequence). Trimming cost V 0 bases and J 11 bases, with 13 bases left between them. This CDR3 spans 13 amino acids. CDR3 bases: TGTGCCAGTAGTATAGATCGTCAGGGGATGGCTTTCTTT. It is translated as CASSIDRQGMAFF.

This clone has a handful of counts. V gene TRBV18 combines with J gene TRBJ2-2; D ambiguous. V was trimmed by 5 bases and J by 7 bases, leaving 11 bases between them. This CDR3 contains 13 residues. CDR1 and CDR2 from the germline V gene are KGHSH and LQKENI. DNA of the CDR3: TGTGCCAGCTCAGGTGGAGCACGCGGGGAGCTGTTTTTT. This codes for CASSGGARGELFF.

Concerning this clone itself: The same CDR3 is also encoded by other DNA sequences in this sample. CDR3 residues: CASSGTGDSNQPQHF. The CDR3 DNA reads TGTGCCAGCAGCGGGACAGGGGATAGCAATCAGCCCCAGCATTTT. J is TRBJ1-5 and V is TRBV2, with 10 bases identical to TRBD1. Germline lookup yields CDR1 SNHLY and CDR2 FYNNEI. There are 15 residues in the CDR3. Trimming at V came to 6 bases and at J to 0 bases, leaving 2 bases not matched to a gene.

The V call is TRBV5-1, the J call TRBJ2-1; TRBD2 matches 13 bases. Germline CDR1 SGHRS, CDR2 YFSETQ. Germline trimming cut 4 bases from V and 4 bases from J; bases unmatched to any gene: 5. The CDR3 covers 16 residues. The CDR3 here is CASSQLAGGGYNEQFF. The CDR3 nucleotides are TGCGCCAGCAGCCAACTAGCGGGAGGGGGTTACAATGAGCAGTTCTTC.

CDR3 protein: CASSPGLGGGGYTF. In nucleotides, the CDR3 is TGTGCCAGCAGCCCAGGCCTGGGAGGGGGTGGCTACACCTTC. The chain employs TRBV7-2 and TRBJ1-2, with D possibly matching TRBD1 (6 bases). Germline lookup yields CDR1 SGHTA and CDR2 FQGNSA. CDR3 length: 14 amino acids. Trimming took 5 bases from V and 7 from J, leaving 17 bases between them.

CDR3 region: CASSQRLAGSGAYEQYF. Written as DNA, the CDR3 is TGTGCCAGCAGCCAAAGACTAGCGGGAAGTGGCGCCTACGAGCAGTACTTC. The chain combines TRBV4-2 with TRBJ2-7; the match to TRBD2 covers 11 bases. CDR3 length: 17 residues. Losses at the gene ends were 2 bases for V and 2 bases for J; bases not matched to a gene: 8. Per germline, CDR1 LGHNA and CDR2 YNFKEQ.

V gene TRBV5-4 combines with J gene TRBJ2-7; D perhaps matches TRBD1 (5 bases). Germline V gives CDR1 SGHNT, CDR2 YYREEE (reference sequence). Trimming removed 6 bases at V and 0 bases at J, with 13 bases between. The CDR3 is 14 residues long. CDR3 DNA sequence: TGTGCCAGCATGGCTTCAGGGTCCTCCTACGAGCAGTACTTC. As protein: CASMASGSSYEQYF.